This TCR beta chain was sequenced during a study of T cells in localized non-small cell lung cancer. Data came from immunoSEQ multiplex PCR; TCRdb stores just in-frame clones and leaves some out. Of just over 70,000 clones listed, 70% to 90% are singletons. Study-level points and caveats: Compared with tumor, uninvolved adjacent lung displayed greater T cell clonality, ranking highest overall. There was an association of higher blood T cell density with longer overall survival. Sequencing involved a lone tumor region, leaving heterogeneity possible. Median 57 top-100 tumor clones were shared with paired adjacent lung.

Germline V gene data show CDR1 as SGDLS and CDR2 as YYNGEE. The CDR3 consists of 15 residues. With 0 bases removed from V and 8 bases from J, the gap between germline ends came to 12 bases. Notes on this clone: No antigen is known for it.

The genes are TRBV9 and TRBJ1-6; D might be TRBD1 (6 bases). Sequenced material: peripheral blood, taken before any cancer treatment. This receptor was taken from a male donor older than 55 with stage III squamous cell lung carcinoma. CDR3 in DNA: TGTGCCAGCAGCGTAGGTCCACAGGGAGATTCACCCCTCCACTTT. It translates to CASSVGPQGDSPLHF.